One sample yielded the 28 T cell receptor beta chains listed below, sequenced in a study of blood T cell repertoires in COVID-19. TCRdb keeps only in-frame clones here, not all; method: immunoSEQ multiplex PCR. Counted here are 400,000 to 450,000 clones, roughly 89% occurring once; the ten biggest clones make up 0.7% to 1%. What was sequenced was peripheral blood. The source of these receptors is a man younger than 30 with COVID-19, enrolled during active disease.

This clone was seen just once. The gene calls are TRBV11-3 and TRBJ2-3; 7 nucleotides agree with TRBD2. CDR3 length equals 15 residues. CDR1 SGHNT and CDR2 YENEEA come from the germline V gene. Trimming took 10 bases from V and 7 from J; bases not matched to a gene: 17. The DNA of the CDR3 is TGTGCCACCACCCCCAGCGGACTAGACTCACATACGCAGTATTTT. Translating gives CATTPSGLDSHTQYF.

This chain uses TRBV5-1 with TRBJ2-3, with TRBD2 identical over 7 bases. There are 15 residues in the CDR3. Germline values: CDR1 SGHRS, CDR2 YFSETQ. J was trimmed by 4 bases and V by 0 bases; bases with no gene match: 5. DNA of the CDR3: TGCGCCAGCAGCTTGGCGGGGGGTCGGTCAGATACGCAGTATTTT. Translated: CASSLAGGRSDTQYF.

About this clone: Additional DNA sequences in this sample encode the identical CDR3. V usage is TRBV12-3 or TRBV12-4 and J usage is TRBJ2-7, with a weak D call TRBD2 (6 bases). This CDR3 contains 13 residues. V was pared by 5 bases and J by 1 base, with 9 bases between. CDR3 residues: CASSLGTSYEQYF. CDR3 nucleotides: TGTGCCAGCAGTCTAGGGACTTCCTACGAGCAGTACTTC.

The count of this clone is one. This chain links TRBV2 with TRBJ1-2, with 9 bases identical to TRBD1. V lost 7 bases, J lost 5 bases, and 8 bases stayed unmatched. Germline lookup yields CDR1 SNHLY and CDR2 FYNNEI. The CDR3 is 14 residues long. The CDR3 sequence is CASTGTGRGYGYTF. The CDR3 nucleotides are TGTGCCAGCACCGGGACAGGGAGGGGATATGGCTACACCTTC.

This chain connects TRBV9 to TRBJ2-3; D is possibly TRBD2 (7 bases). The CDR3 has 15 residues. V lost 3 bases to trimming and J lost 1 base, with 12 bases between them. The germline CDR1 and CDR2 sequences are SGDLS and YYNGEE. CDR3 sequence reads: CASSGGGAGTDTQYF. The DNA for the CDR3 is TGTGCCAGCAGCGGAGGGGGGGCAGGCACAGATACGCAGTATTTT.

This sequence joins TRBV28 and TRBJ1-1, with unresolved D. The germline V gene encodes CDR1 MDHEN and CDR2 SYDVKM. The CDR3 runs 13 residues. V was pared by 3 bases and J by 1 base, with 6 bases between. Written as DNA, the CDR3 is TGTGCCAGCAGTTTCCGAGAGAACACTGAAGCTTTCTTT. This encodes CASSFRENTEAFF.

CDR3 in DNA: TGTGCCAGCATTGCGGAAGACAATGAGCAGTTCTTC. Translated: CASIAEDNEQFF. The rearrangement joins TRBV2 to TRBJ2-1; D is undetermined. Germline lookup yields CDR1 SNHLY and CDR2 FYNNEI. V lost 7 bases and J 5 bases, leaving 9 bases between the germline ends. There are 12 residues in the CDR3.

The V gene is TRBV2, the J gene TRBJ2-4, with D perhaps matching TRBD2 (5 bases). The CDR3 covers 15 residues. Germline V gene data show CDR1 as SNHLY and CDR2 as FYNNEI. The V end was cut by 4 bases, the J end by 3 bases, with 13 bases between. CDR3 coding DNA: TGTGCCAGCAGTGGAGGGTCTGACTACAAAAACATTCAGTACTTC. It translates to CASSGGSDYKNIQYF.

This clone has just a few counts. The rearrangement links TRBV6-1 to TRBJ1-5, with 9 bases lining up with TRBD1. V shed 4 bases, J shed 3 bases, and the junction held 7 bases outside the gene matches. CDR1 is MNHNS and CDR2 is SASEGT in the germline V gene. The CDR3 has 16 residues. The DNA for the CDR3 is TGTGCCAGCAGTGGCCGGGACAGGGCTTTCAATCAGCCCCAGCATTTT. This sequence encodes CASSGRDRAFNQPQHF.

CDR3 loop: CASSSTGTQNTEAFF. As DNA, the CDR3 is TGTGCCAGCAGTTCCACCGGGACACAGAACACTGAAGCTTTCTTT. The rearrangement uses TRBV6-5 and TRBJ1-1; D perhaps matches TRBD1 (6 bases). The germline gives CDR1 MNHEY, CDR2 SVGAGI. The CDR3 is made up of 15 amino acids. V was pared by 4 bases and J by 1 base, with 13 bases between.

A few counts support this clone. The rearrangement joins TRBV7-9 to TRBJ1-1; 8 positions match TRBD1. With V trimmed by 4 bases and J by 1 base, 14 bases remained unmatched. The length of the CDR3 is 18 residues. Germline CDR1 is SEHNR and CDR2 is FQNEAQ (reference sequence). The CDR3 DNA follows: TGTGCCAGCAGCTCCACCGACCCGACAGGGGCGGGGAACACTGAAGCTTTCTTT. Translated: CASSSTDPTGAGNTEAFF.

The genes are TRBV7-9 and TRBJ2-2; a possible D gene is TRBD1 (5 bases). The germline gives CDR1 SEHNR, CDR2 FQNEAQ (reference sequence). This CDR3 is built from 17 residues. V lost 0 bases and J 4 bases, leaving 15 bases between the germline ends. CDR3 DNA: TGTGCCAGCAGCTTAGCGGCGTCAGGGCGACTCACCGGGGAGCTGTTTTTT. Protein: CASSLAASGRLTGELFF.

This chain links TRBV11-3 with TRBJ2-7; D may be TRBD1 (6 bases). Trimming removed 5 bases at V and 3 bases at J, with 14 bases between. Per the germline V gene, CDR1 is SGHNT and CDR2 is YENEEA. The CDR3 consists of 14 residues. The DNA of the CDR3 is TGTGCCAGCAGCGACGACAGGAAGAACTACGAGCAGTACTTC. Translated, it gives CASSDDRKNYEQYF.

This clone was observed once. The gene calls are TRBV6-5 and TRBJ1-6; 9 bases map to TRBD1. Trimming took 4 bases from V and 7 from J; bases not matched to a gene: 5. Looked up from germline, CDR1 is MNHEY and CDR2 is SVGAGI. This CDR3 is 15 amino acids long. CDR3 protein: CASSFLGQGNSPLHF. For the CDR3, the DNA is TGTGCCAGCAGTTTCCTGGGACAGGGAAATTCACCCCTCCACTTT.

This clone has just a few counts. The V gene is TRBV2, the J gene TRBJ2-7; perhaps TRBD1 as D (5 bases). Per the germline V gene, CDR1 is SNHLY and CDR2 is FYNNEI. There are 13 residues in the CDR3. Trimming stripped 8 bases from V and 2 bases from J, with 13 bases between. CDR3 nucleotide sequence: TGTGCCAGCGACAAAACAGGAACCTACGAGCAGTACTTC. Its protein is CASDKTGTYEQYF.

Only one count was recorded for this clone. The J gene is TRBJ1-2, the V gene TRBV4-2; 8 bases match TRBD1. The CDR3 spans 16 residues. V lost 4 bases to trimming and J lost 4 bases; unmatched junction nucleotides: 11. The germline CDR1 and CDR2 sequences are LGHNA and YNFKEQ. The DNA for the CDR3 is TGTGCCAGCAGCCCTGATCTTAGGACAGGGCCCTATGGCTACACCTTC. It codes for CASSPDLRTGPYGYTF.

The chain couples TRBV28 to TRBJ2-7, with D possibly TRBD2 on 6 matching bases. Trimming took off 6 bases at V and 2 bases at J, with 14 bases between the two ends. The germline V gene has CDR1 MDHEN and CDR2 SYDVKM. This CDR3 region has 14 residues. The CDR3 loop reads CASRLSGRAYEQYF. CDR3 nucleotide sequence: TGTGCCAGCAGACTTAGCGGAAGGGCCTACGAGCAGTACTTC.

The chain uses TRBV10-3 and TRBJ1-1, with D perhaps TRBD1 (5 bases). Per germline, CDR1 ENHRY and CDR2 SYGVKD. V gave up 6 bases and J gave up 5 bases, with 16 bases separating them. The CDR3 is 14 amino acids. CDR3 sequence reads: CAIRPPGGETEAFF. DNA for the CDR3: TGTGCCATCAGGCCCCCGGGGGGGGAAACTGAAGCTTTCTTT.

V usage is TRBV5-1 and J usage is TRBJ1-1; 7 bases match TRBD1. The junction had 7 bases not matched to a gene; V was cut back by 2 bases and J by 0 bases. The CDR3 is 16 residues long. Germline V gene lookup returns CDR1 SGHRS and CDR2 YFSETQ. CDR3 sequence: CASSFFRTGLNTEAFF. CDR3 nucleotide sequence: TGCGCCAGCAGCTTCTTCCGGACAGGCTTGAACACTGAAGCTTTCTTT. Together with reference TRBV5-1 and TRBJ1-1, the CDR3 gives the full variable domain: KAGVTQTPRYLIKTRGQQVTLSCSPISGHRSVSWYQQTPGQGLQFLFEYFSETQRNKGNFPGRFSGRQFSNSRSEMNVSTLELGDSALYLCASSFFRTGLNTEAFFGQGTRLTVV.

This chain connects TRBV21-1 to TRBJ2-7; TRBD2 is the table's D call and was not checked against the DNA. TRBV21-1 is termed a pseudogene. This CDR3 region has 18 residues. CDR3 DNA sequence: TGTGCCAGCAGCAAAGTAGCCCGACTAGTGATCTTATTCGACGAGCAGTACTTC. Protein sequence: CASSKVARLVILFDEQYF.

J is TRBJ2-2 and V is TRBV5-1, with 11 bases that match TRBD2. CDR3 size: 17 residues. V shed 5 bases and J 7 bases; nucleotides not matched to a gene: 13. Germline V gene lookup returns CDR1 SGHRS and CDR2 YFSETQ. The CDR3 bases are TGCGCCAGCAGTCAAGCGACTAGCGGGACTCAGGGCGGGGAGCTGTTTTTT. This translates into CASSQATSGTQGGELFF.

The V call is TRBV6-1, the J call TRBJ2-7, with D perhaps TRBD1 (5 bases). The CDR3 contains 17 residues. V lost 0 bases, J lost 2 bases, and 17 bases lay in between. Germline V gives CDR1 MNHNS, CDR2 SASEGT. As DNA, the CDR3 is TGTGCCAGCAGTGAAGCTTTAAGACAGACCTATCCCTACGAGCAGTACTTC. It specifies CASSEALRQTYPYEQYF.

The V and J genes are TRBV15 and TRBJ1-4; D unclear. Germline values: CDR1 LNHNV, CDR2 YYDKDF (reference sequence). The V end was cut by 0 bases, the J end by 10 bases, with 9 bases between. CDR3 length equals 13 residues. The CDR3 is CATSRDSTGKLFF. For the CDR3, the DNA is TGTGCCACCAGCAGAGATAGTACGGGAAAACTGTTTTTT.

The CDR3 bases are TGTGCCAGCAGCTCCCCCATCGGCGGGGGGGTGGTAGATACGCAGTATTTT. Translation gives CASSSPIGGGVVDTQYF. The chain joins TRBV3-1 (or the pseudogene TRBV3-2) to TRBJ2-3, with 9 nucleotides matching TRBD2. V lost 5 bases, J lost 5 bases, and 14 bases stayed unmatched. CDR3 length: 17 amino acids. Germline CDR1 reads LGHDT; CDR2 reads YNNKEL (reference sequence).

This clone was picked up a small number of times. The chain combines TRBV19 with TRBJ1-2; D is unresolved. The CDR3 is made up of 15 amino acids. The V gene's germline CDR1 is LNHDA and CDR2 SQIVND (reference sequence). The V gene lost 1 base and the J gene lost 1 base, with 10 bases spanning the gap. Here the CDR3 DNA reads TGTGCCAGTAGTATAGGTCTGGGCTTTAACTATGGCTACACCTTC. Translating gives CASSIGLGFNYGYTF.

The chain has TRBV11-2 and TRBJ2-3; TRBD2 matches at 10 bases. The CDR3 is 15 amino acids. V lost 5 bases to trimming and J lost 2 bases; unmatched junction nucleotides: 4. Germline V gives CDR1 SGHAT, CDR2 FQNNGV. CDR3 coding DNA: TGTGCCAGCAGCCACACTAGCGGGAACACAGATACGCAGTATTTT. It yields the protein CASSHTSGNTDTQYF.

This rearrangement joins TRBV3-1 (or the pseudogene TRBV3-2) to TRBJ2-7; 7 positions match TRBD1. The germline V gene has CDR1 LGHDT and CDR2 YNNKEL (reference sequence). CDR3 length: 13 residues. Unmatched junction bases numbered 6, after V lost 4 bases and J lost 6 bases. The CDR3: CASSRGTGVEQYF. The DNA of the CDR3 is TGTGCCAGCAGCCGCGGAACAGGGGTCGAGCAGTACTTC.

V is TRBV27 and J is TRBJ1-3, with D perhaps matching TRBD1 (6 bases). V lost 5 bases and J 4 bases, leaving 9 bases between the germline ends. Per the germline V gene, CDR1 is MNHEY and CDR2 is SMNVEV (reference sequence). The CDR3 has 13 amino acids. CDR3 coding DNA: TGTGCCAGCAGTACAGGGCGCGGAAACACCATATATTTT. Amino acids: CASSTGRGNTIYF.